These T cell receptor beta chains were read from a single sample in a study of cytomegalovirus exposure and HLA in healthy donors. Profiling relied on immunoSEQ multiplex PCR, and the TCRdb table lists in-frame clones only, not all of them. Of 150,000 to 200,000 clones in the sample, approximately 90% were seen once. Sequencing was done on a sample of PBMCs. The receptors were gathered from a boy aged 2 to 10 in good health and CMV-seronegative. Each CDR3 is given with its conserved first and last residue. The D gene is left open where the match is weak. Size values are once, few and many counts, or a class for expanded clones, and some rows have none.

abundance: NA
v_gene: TRBV7-9
j_gene: TRBJ2-5
d_gene: NA
CDR3nt: TGTGCCAGCAGCTTAGGAAAAGAGGGATGGATACAAGAGACCCAGTACTTC
CDR3aa: CASSLGKEGWIQETQYF

abundance: once
v_gene: TRBV30
j_gene: TRBJ2-7
d_gene: TRBD2
CDR3nt: TGTGCCTGGAGTCCCAAAGCGGGGGGGGGCGAGCAGTACTTC
CDR3aa: CAWSPKAGGGEQYF

abundance: NA
v_gene: TRBV7-9
j_gene: TRBJ2-6
d_gene: TRBD1
CDR3nt: TGTTCCAGCAGCTCGGGGTCAGGGGGTGAAGCCAACGTCCTGACTTTC
CDR3aa: CSSSSGSGGEANVLTF

abundance: NA
v_gene: TRBV30
j_gene: TRBJ1-1
d_gene: NA
CDR3nt: TGTGCCTGGAGTAGGCCCGACAGTCGGGCTGAAGCTTTCTTT
CDR3aa: CAWSRPDSRAEAFF

abundance: NA
v_gene: TRBV7-8
j_gene: TRBJ1-1
d_gene: NA
CDR3nt: TGTGCCAGCAGCATTAACAGGGTGATGAACACTGAAGCTTTCTTT
CDR3aa: CASSINRVMNTEAFF

abundance: NA
v_gene: TRBV28
j_gene: TRBJ2-7
d_gene: NA
CDR3nt: TGTGCCAGCAGGGGGGCCATAGAGCTCGAGCAGTACTTC
CDR3aa: CASRGAIELEQYF

abundance: NA
v_gene: TRBV6-6
j_gene: TRBJ1-1
d_gene: NA
CDR3nt: TGTGCCAGCAGCCCACAGGGTTATACTACTGAAGCTTTCTTT
CDR3aa: CASSPQGYTTEAFF

abundance: NA
v_gene: TRBV7-3
j_gene: TRBJ2-1
d_gene: NA
CDR3nt: TGTGCCAGCAGCCCTTTCAGACTGGGTAGCTCCTACAATGAGCAGTTCTTC
CDR3aa: CASSPFRLGSSYNEQFF

abundance: NA
v_gene: TRBV5-6
j_gene: TRBJ2-3
d_gene: TRBD2
CDR3nt: TGTGCCAGCAGCTGGACGGGGCGGGGGGGCGGTACGCAGTATTTT
CDR3aa: CASSWTGRGGGTQYF

abundance: NA
v_gene: TRBV4-1
j_gene: TRBJ1-2
d_gene: TRBD1
CDR3nt: TGCGCCAGCAGCCAAGCCGGGACAGGGGTCTATGGCTACACCTTC
CDR3aa: CASSQAGTGVYGYTF

abundance: NA
v_gene: TRBV7-9
j_gene: TRBJ1-1
d_gene: TRBD1
CDR3nt: TGTGCCAGCAGCGACAGGGGGGGAAGGAACACTGAAGCTTTCTTT
CDR3aa: CASSDRGGRNTEAFF

abundance: NA
v_gene: TRBV10-3
j_gene: TRBJ1-4
d_gene: NA
CDR3nt: TGTGCCATCAGTGAGTCGGTTGGCAGGGGCGGTAATGAAAAACTGTTTTTT
CDR3aa: CAISESVGRGGNEKLFF

abundance: NA
v_gene: TRBV4-1
j_gene: TRBJ1-2
d_gene: NA
CDR3nt: TGCGCCAGCTGGGGGGGCAGAGTGTATGGCTACACCTTC
CDR3aa: CASWGGRVYGYTF

abundance: NA
v_gene: TRBV27
j_gene: TRBJ2-6
d_gene: TRBD2
CDR3nt: TGTGCCAGCAGTCTAGTGACTAGCGGGGGAACTGGGGCCAACGTCCTGACTTTC
CDR3aa: CASSLVTSGGTGANVLTF

abundance: NA
v_gene: TRBV18
j_gene: TRBJ2-1
d_gene: NA
CDR3nt: TGTGCCAGCTCACCACCGGTGAGCTCCTACAATGAGCAGTTCTTC
CDR3aa: CASSPPVSSYNEQFF

abundance: NA
v_gene: TRBV27
j_gene: TRBJ2-5
d_gene: TRBD2
CDR3nt: TGTGCCAGCAGTCCACCGACTAGCGGGGGGGCCGGTGAGACCCAGTACTTC
CDR3aa: CASSPPTSGGAGETQYF

abundance: NA
v_gene: TRBV7-9
j_gene: TRBJ2-7
d_gene: TRBD1
CDR3nt: TGTGCCAGCAGCCCCGGGACAGGGGATTCTCTCGAGCAGTACTTC
CDR3aa: CASSPGTGDSLEQYF

abundance: NA
v_gene: TRBV11-3
j_gene: TRBJ2-5
d_gene: TRBD1
CDR3nt: TGTGCCAGCAGCCGGGACAGGGAGACCCAGTACTTC
CDR3aa: CASSRDRETQYF

abundance: NA
v_gene: TRBV28
j_gene: TRBJ2-7
d_gene: NA
CDR3nt: TGTGCCAGCAGTTTTCTTGGGGCGAGGTCCTACGAGCAGTACTTC
CDR3aa: CASSFLGARSYEQYF

abundance: NA
v_gene: TRBV28
j_gene: TRBJ1-2
d_gene: NA
CDR3nt: TGTGCCAGCAGTTTATCGGGGAACTATGGCTACACCTTC
CDR3aa: CASSLSGNYGYTF

abundance: NA
v_gene: TRBV6-1
j_gene: TRBJ1-1
d_gene: TRBD1
CDR3nt: TGTGCCAGCAGTGCCCCCTCCGGACAGGGGACTGAAGCTTTCTTT
CDR3aa: CASSAPSGQGTEAFF

abundance: few
v_gene: TRBV30
j_gene: TRBJ1-5
d_gene: NA
CDR3nt: TGTGCCTGGAGTGTACGGGGAGATCAGCCCCAGCATTTT
CDR3aa: CAWSVRGDQPQHF

abundance: NA
v_gene: TRBV6-5
j_gene: TRBJ1-2
d_gene: NA
CDR3nt: TGTGCCAGCAGTGAAGCGGGAGGGAATGGCTACACCTTC
CDR3aa: CASSEAGGNGYTF

abundance: once
v_gene: TRBV6-4
j_gene: TRBJ2-2
d_gene: NA
CDR3nt: TGTGCCAGCAGTGACTCGGGGCAGAACACCGGGGAGCTGTTTTTT
CDR3aa: CASSDSGQNTGELFF

abundance: NA
v_gene: TRBV10-1
j_gene: TRBJ2-1
d_gene: TRBD2
CDR3nt: TGCGCCAGCAGCAGGGGACTAGCGGGGGATGACAATGAGCAGTTCTTC
CDR3aa: CASSRGLAGDDNEQFF

abundance: once
v_gene: TRBV6-1
j_gene: TRBJ2-6
d_gene: TRBD1
CDR3nt: TGTGCCAGCAGTGACCCCTTCTTGGACAGGGATCCCTCTGGGGCCAACGTCCTGACTTTC
CDR3aa: CASSDPFLDRDPSGANVLTF

abundance: NA
v_gene: TRBV6-5
j_gene: TRBJ2-7
d_gene: NA
CDR3nt: TGTGCCAGCAGTACGAAACTAGATCGGGAGCAGTACTTC
CDR3aa: CASSTKLDREQYF

abundance: NA
v_gene: TRBV5-1
j_gene: TRBJ2-7
d_gene: NA
CDR3nt: TGCGCCAGCAGCTTGGACGGAGCCTACGAGCAGTACTTC
CDR3aa: CASSLDGAYEQYF

abundance: NA
v_gene: TRBV18
j_gene: TRBJ2-2
d_gene: TRBD2
CDR3nt: TGTGCCAGCTCACCTCTAGCGGTTATGAACACCGGGGAGCTGTTTTTT
CDR3aa: CASSPLAVMNTGELFF

abundance: NA
v_gene: TRBV29-1
j_gene: TRBJ2-7
d_gene: NA
CDR3nt: TGCAGCGTTGTCCGGGAGTTTGGCTACGAGCAGTACTTC
CDR3aa: CSVVREFGYEQYF

abundance: NA
v_gene: TRBV18
j_gene: TRBJ1-4
d_gene: NA
CDR3nt: TGTGCCAGCTCACCGTTGGGAGGAGGGGAAAAACTGTTTTTT
CDR3aa: CASSPLGGGEKLFF

abundance: NA
v_gene: TRBV7-8
j_gene: TRBJ2-3
d_gene: NA
CDR3nt: TGTGCCAGCAGCTTAGCCCGCAGGGTTACAGATACGCAGTATTTT
CDR3aa: CASSLARRVTDTQYF

abundance: few
v_gene: TRBV6-5
j_gene: TRBJ1-1
d_gene: NA
CDR3nt: TGTGCCAGCAGCCTCCGCGGGTACACTGAAGCTTTCTTT
CDR3aa: CASSLRGYTEAFF

abundance: NA
v_gene: TRBV2
j_gene: TRBJ2-2
d_gene: TRBD1
CDR3nt: TGTGCCAGCAGCGACTTGGACAGGGGTGTCGGGGAGCTGTTTTTT
CDR3aa: CASSDLDRGVGELFF

abundance: NA
v_gene: TRBV29-1
j_gene: TRBJ2-3
d_gene: TRBD2
CDR3nt: TGCAGCGTACCCCGGCTAGCGGGGGCTGATACGCAGTATTTT
CDR3aa: CSVPRLAGADTQYF

abundance: NA
v_gene: TRBV14
j_gene: TRBJ2-5
d_gene: NA
CDR3nt: TGTGCCAGCAGCCAAATCAGTCAAGAGACCCAGTACTTC
CDR3aa: CASSQISQETQYF

abundance: NA
v_gene: TRBV9
j_gene: TRBJ2-1
d_gene: NA
CDR3nt: TGTGCCAGCAGCGTAGCCCCATTAGGGGCCTACAATGAGCAGTTCTTC
CDR3aa: CASSVAPLGAYNEQFF

abundance: NA
v_gene: TRBV28
j_gene: TRBJ2-7
d_gene: TRBD1
CDR3nt: TGTGCCAGCACCGGGACAGGGCCCTACGAGCAGTACTTC
CDR3aa: CASTGTGPYEQYF